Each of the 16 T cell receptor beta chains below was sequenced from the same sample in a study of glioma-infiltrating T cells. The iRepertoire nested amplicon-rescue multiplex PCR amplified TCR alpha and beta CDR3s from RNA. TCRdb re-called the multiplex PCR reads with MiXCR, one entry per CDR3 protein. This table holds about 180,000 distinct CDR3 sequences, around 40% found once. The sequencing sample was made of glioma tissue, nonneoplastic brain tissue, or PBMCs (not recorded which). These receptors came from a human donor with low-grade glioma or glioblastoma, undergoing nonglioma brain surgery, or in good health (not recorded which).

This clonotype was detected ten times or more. DNA of the CDR3: TGTGCCAGCAGTTCTTCCTCATCTGACGAGCAGTACTTC. Encoded protein: CASSSSSSDEQYF. V and J are TRBV28 and TRBJ2-7; D unresolved. The CDR3 loop spans 13 amino acids. Germline CDR1 is MDHEN and CDR2 is SYDVKM. Trimming cost V 4 bases and J 5 bases, with 12 bases left between them.

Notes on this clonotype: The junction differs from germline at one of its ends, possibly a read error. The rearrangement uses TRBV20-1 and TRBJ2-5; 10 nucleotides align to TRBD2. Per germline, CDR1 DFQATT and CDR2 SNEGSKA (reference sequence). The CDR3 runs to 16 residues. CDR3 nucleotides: TGCAGTGCTAGAGATCTCTCTAGCGGGAGCTACGAGAACCAGTACTTC. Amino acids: CSARDLSSGSYENQYF.

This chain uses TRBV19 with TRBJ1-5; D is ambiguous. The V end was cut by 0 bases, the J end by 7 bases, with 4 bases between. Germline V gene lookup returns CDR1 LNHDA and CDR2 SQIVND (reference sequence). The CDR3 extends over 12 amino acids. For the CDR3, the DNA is TGTGCCAGTAGTATAGAGAGGCAGCCCCAGCATTTT. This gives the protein CASSIERQPQHF.

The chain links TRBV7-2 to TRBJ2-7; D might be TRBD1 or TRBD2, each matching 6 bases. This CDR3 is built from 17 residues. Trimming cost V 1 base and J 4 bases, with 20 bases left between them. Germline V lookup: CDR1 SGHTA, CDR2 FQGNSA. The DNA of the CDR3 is TGTGCCAGCAGCTTAGGTGGCTGGGCTCAGGGGACTTACGAGCAGTACTTC. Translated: CASSLGGWAQGTYEQYF.

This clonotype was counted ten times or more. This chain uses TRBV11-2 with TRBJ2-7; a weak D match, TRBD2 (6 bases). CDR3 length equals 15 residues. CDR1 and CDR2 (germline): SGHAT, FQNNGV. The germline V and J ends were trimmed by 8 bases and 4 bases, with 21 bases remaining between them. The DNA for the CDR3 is TGTGCCAGCGGGGGTGCGGTGGGGGGACGATACGAGCAGTACTTC. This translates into CASGGAVGGRYEQYF.

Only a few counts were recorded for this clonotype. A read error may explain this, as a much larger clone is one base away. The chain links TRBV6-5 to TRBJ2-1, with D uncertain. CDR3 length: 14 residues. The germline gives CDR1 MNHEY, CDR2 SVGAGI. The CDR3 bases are TGTGCCAGCAGTTCTCAAATTTCCTACAATGAGCAGCTCTTC. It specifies CASSSQISYNEQLF.

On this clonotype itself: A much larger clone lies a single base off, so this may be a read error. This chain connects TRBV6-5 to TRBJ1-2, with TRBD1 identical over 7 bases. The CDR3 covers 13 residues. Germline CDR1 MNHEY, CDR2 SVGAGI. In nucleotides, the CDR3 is TGTGCCATCAGTGAAGACAGGGAGTATGGCTACACCTTC. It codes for CAISEDREYGYTF.

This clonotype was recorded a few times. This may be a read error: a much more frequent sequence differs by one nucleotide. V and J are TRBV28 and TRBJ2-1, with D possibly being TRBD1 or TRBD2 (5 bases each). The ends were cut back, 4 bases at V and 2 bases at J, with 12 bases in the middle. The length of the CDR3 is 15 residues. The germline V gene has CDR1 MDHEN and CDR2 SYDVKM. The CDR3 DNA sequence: TGTGCCAGCAGTTCCCCCGTGGGACCCTACAATGAGCAGTTCTTC. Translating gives CASSSPVGPYNEQFF.

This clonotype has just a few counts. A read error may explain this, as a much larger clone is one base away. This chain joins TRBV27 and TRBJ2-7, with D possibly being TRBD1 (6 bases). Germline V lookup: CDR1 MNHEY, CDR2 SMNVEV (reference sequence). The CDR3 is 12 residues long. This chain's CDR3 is CASSPTGYEKYF. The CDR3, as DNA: TGTGCCAGCAGCCCGACAGGTTACGAGAAGTACTTC.

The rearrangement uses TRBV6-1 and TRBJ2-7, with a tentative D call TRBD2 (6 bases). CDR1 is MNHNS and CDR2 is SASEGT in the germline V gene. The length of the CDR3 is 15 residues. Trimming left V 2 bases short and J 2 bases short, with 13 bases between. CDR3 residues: CASSEMAEGPYEQYF. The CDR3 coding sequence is TGTGCCAGCAGTGAAATGGCGGAGGGACCCTACGAGCAGTACTTC.

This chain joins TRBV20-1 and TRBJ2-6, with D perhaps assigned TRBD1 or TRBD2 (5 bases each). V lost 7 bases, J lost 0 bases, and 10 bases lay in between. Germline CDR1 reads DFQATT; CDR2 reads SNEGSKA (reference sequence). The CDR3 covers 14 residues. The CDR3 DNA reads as TGCAGTGGCTCCGGGGCCTCTGGGGCCAACGTCCTGACTTTC. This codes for CSGSGASGANVLTF.

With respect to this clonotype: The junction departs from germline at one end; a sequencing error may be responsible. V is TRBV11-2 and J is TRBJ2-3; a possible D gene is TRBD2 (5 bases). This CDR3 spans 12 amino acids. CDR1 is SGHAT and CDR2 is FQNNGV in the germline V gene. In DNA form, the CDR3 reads TGTGCCAGAAGCTTTGGGAGAGATACGCAGTATTTT. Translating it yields CARSFGRDTQYF.

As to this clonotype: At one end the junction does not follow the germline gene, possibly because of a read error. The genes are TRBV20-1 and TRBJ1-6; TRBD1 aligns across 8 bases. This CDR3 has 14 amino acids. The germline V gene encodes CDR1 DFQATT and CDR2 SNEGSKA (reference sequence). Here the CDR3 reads CSARDRTGISPLNF. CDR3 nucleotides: TGCAGTGCTAGAGACCGGACAGGGATTTCACCCCTCAACTTT.

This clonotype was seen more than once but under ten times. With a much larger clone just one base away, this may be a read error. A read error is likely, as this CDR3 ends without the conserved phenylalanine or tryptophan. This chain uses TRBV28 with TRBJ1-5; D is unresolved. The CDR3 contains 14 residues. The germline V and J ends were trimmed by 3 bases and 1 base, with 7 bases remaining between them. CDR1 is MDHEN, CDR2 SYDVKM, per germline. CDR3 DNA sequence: TGTGCCAGCAGTTTCCGGGGAAGCAATCAGCCCCAGCATCTT. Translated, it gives CASSFRGSNQPQHL.

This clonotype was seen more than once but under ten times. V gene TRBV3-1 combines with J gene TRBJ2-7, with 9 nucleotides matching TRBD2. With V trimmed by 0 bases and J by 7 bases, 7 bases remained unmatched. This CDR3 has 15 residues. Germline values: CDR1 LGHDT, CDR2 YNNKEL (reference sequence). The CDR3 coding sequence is TGTGCCAGCAGCCAAGATCTGGCGGGAGGGTGGGAGCAGTACTTC. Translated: CASSQDLAGGWEQYF.

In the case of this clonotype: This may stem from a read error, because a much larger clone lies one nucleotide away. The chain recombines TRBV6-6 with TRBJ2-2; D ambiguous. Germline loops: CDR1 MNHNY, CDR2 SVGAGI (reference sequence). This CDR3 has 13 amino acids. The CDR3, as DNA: TGTGCCAGCACTCCCTACAACACCTGGGAGCTGTTTTTT. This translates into CASTPYNTWELFF.